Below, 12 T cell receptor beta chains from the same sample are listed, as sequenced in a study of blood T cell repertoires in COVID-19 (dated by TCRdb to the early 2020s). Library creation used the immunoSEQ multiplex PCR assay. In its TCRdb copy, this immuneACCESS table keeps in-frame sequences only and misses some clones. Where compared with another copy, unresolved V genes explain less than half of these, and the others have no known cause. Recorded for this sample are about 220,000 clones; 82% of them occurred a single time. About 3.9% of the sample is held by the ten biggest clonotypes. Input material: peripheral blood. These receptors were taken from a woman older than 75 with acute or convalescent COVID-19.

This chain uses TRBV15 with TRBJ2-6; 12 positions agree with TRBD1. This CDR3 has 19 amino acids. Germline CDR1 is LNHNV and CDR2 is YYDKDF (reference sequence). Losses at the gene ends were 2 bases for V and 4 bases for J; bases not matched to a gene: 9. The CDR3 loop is CATSRTPGQGAEGANVLTF. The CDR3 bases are TGTGCCACCAGCAGAACCCCGGGACAGGGGGCGGAGGGGGCCAACGTCCTGACTTTC.

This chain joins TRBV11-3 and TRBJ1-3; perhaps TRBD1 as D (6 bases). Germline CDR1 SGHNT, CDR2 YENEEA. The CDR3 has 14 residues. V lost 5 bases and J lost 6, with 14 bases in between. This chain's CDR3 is CASSENPGVNTIYF. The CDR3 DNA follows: TGTGCCAGCAGCGAGAACCCAGGGGTAAACACCATATATTTT.

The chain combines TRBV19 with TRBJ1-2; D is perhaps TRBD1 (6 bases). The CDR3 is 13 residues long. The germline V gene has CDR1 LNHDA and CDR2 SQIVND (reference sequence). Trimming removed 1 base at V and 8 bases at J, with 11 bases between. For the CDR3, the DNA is TGTGCCAGTAGTATAGCACAGGGTCGCGGCTACACCTTC. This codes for CASSIAQGRGYTF.

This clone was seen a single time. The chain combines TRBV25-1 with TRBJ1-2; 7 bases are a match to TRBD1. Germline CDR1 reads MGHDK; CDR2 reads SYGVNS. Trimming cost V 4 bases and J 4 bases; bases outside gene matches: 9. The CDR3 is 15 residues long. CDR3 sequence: CASSAFGTAFYGYTF. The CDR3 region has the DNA TGTGCCAGCAGTGCATTCGGGACAGCCTTCTATGGCTACACCTTC.

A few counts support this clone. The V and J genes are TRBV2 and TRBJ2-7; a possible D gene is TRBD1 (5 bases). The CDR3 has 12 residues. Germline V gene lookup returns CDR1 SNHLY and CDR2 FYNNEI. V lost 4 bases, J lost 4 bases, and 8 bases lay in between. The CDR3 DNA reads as TGTGCCAGCAGTGTACAGGCTTACGAGCAGTACTTC. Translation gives CASSVQAYEQYF. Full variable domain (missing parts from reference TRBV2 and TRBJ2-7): EPEVTQTPSHQVTQMGQEVILRCVPISNHLYFYWYRQILGQKVEFLVSFYNNEISEKSEIFDDQFSVERPDGSNFTLKIRSTKLEDSAMYFCASSVQAYEQYFGPGTRLTVT.

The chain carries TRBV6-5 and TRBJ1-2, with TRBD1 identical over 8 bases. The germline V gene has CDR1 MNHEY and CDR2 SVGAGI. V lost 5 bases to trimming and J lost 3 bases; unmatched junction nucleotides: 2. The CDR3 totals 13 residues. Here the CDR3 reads CASSNRGDYGYTF. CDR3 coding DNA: TGTGCCAGCAGTAACAGGGGGGACTATGGCTACACCTTC.

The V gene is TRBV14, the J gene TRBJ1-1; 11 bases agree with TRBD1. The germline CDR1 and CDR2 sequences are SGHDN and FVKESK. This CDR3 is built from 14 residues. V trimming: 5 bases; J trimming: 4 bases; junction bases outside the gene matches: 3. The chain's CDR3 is CASSIGTGGTEAFF. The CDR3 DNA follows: TGTGCCAGCAGCATCGGGACAGGGGGCACTGAAGCTTTCTTT.

The CDR3 region is CASGLGQGRTDTQYF. CDR3 nucleotide sequence: TGTGCCAGCGGCCTCGGACAGGGGAGAACAGATACGCAGTATTTT. The chain uses TRBV2 and TRBJ2-3; 9 nucleotides agree with TRBD1. The germline CDR1 and CDR2 sequences are SNHLY and FYNNEI. The CDR3 loop spans 15 amino acids. V shed 8 bases and J 3 bases; nucleotides not matched to a gene: 9.

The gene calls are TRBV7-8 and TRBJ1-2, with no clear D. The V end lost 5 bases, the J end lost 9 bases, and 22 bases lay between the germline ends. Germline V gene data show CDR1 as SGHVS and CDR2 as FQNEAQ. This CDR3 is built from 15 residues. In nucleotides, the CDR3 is TGTGCCAGCAGCCCCGGCGGGGTTCCCCCTTATCGCTACACCTTC. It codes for CASSPGGVPPYRYTF.

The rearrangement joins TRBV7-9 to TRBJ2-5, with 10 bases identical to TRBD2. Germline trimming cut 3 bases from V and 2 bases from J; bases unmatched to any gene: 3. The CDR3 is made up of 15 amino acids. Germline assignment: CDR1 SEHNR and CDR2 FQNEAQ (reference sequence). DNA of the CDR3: TGTGCCAGCAGCTTGCTAGCGGGGGATCAAGAGACCCAGTACTTC. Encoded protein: CASSLLAGDQETQYF.

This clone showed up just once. CDR3 in DNA: TGCAGCGTTGGACTAGCCCCGAGCCGCCAAGAGACCCAGTACTTC. Translated, it gives CSVGLAPSRQETQYF. V and J are TRBV29-1 and TRBJ2-5, with 7 nucleotides matching TRBD2. After removal of 4 bases from V and 1 base from J, the junction contained 9 bases not matched to a gene. CDR1 is SQVTM, CDR2 ANQGSEA, per germline. The CDR3 covers 15 residues.

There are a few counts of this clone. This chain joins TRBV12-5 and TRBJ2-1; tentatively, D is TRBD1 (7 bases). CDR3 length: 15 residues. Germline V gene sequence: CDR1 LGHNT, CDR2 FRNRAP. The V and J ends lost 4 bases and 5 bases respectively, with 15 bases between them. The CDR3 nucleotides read TGTGCTAGTGGTTCTCTCAGGGGGGTCGACAATGAGCAGTTCTTC. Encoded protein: CASGSLRGVDNEQFF.